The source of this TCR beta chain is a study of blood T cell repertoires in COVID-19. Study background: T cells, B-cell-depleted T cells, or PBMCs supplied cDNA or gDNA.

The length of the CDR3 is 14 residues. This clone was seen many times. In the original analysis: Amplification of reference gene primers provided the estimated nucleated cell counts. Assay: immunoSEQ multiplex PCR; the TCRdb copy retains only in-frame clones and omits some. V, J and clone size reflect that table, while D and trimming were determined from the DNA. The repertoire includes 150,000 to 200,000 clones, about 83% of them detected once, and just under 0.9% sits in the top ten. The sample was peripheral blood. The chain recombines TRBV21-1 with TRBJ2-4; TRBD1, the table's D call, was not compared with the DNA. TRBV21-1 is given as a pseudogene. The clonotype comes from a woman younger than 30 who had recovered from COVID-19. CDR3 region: CASRGVEAKNIQYF. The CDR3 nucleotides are TGTGCCAGCAGAGGGGTCGAAGCCAAAAACATTCAGTACTTC.